This T cell receptor (beta chain) was profiled in a study of OX40 agonist ivuxolimab in advanced cancers. Study information: Patients were treated with ivuxolimab, an agonistic anti-OX40 (CD134) antibody. Every 2 weeks, ivuxolimab was infused into the patients intravenously at between 0.01 and 10 mg/kg. A partial response was reached by three patients: one with hepatocellular carcinoma and two with cutaneous melanoma.

Measured with immunoSEQ multiplex PCR; TCRdb has only the in-frame clones, and not every one. Counted here are 100,000 or so clones, 94% occurring once; the ten biggest clones make up approximately 0.2%. The germline gives CDR1 ENHRY, CDR2 SYGVKD. Trimming stripped 4 bases from V and 5 bases from J, with 9 bases between. This CDR3 is built from 14 residues. The timepoints at which blood was sampled were baseline, cycle 4 day 1, and cycle 7 day 1. The TCR originated in an adult with an advanced solid tumor such as melanoma, head and neck, liver or kidney cancer. Sequencing used CD4+ or CD8+ T cells sorted from blood, obtained in a trial of the OX40 agonist ivuxolimab. This chain uses TRBV10-3 with TRBJ1-6, with a tentative D call TRBD1 (5 bases). In DNA form, the CDR3 reads TGTGCCATCAGTGCCGGGACCCATAATTCACCCCTCCACTTT. Translated, it gives CAISAGTHNSPLHF.